This entry describes one T cell receptor beta chain. Its recognized antigen is unknown. No quality values exist for individual bases; no much larger clone is one base distant. The sample comes from a study of blood T cell repertoires in COVID-19 (dated by TCRdb to about 2020). Turning to the overall study: Samples covering the acute and convalescent phases of COVID-19 were provided by collaborators in the United States, Italy and Spain. The material from the prospective study consisted of cDNA or gDNA derived from T cells, B-cell-depleted T cells, or PBMCs. The dataset comprised deeply sampled blood TCRbeta repertoires from subjects exposed to, actively infected with, or recovered from COVID-19. The repertoires were made available in a free public database intended to serve as a resource for research on the immune response to SARS-CoV-2. Samples came from the ongoing ImmuneRACE study (first 160 participants) plus 1,254 subjects from 6 global collaborators. A de-identified subject ID, COVID-19 status, age in years and sex were almost always included in the sample metadata. Where HLA class I and class II types were available, the types were taken from metadata supplied by the sample provider, not from assay-based typing. General study outcomes and caveats: How much clinical and demographic metadata was included differed by source and by participant, and the metadata was provided uncurated.

The CDR3 holds 16 amino acids from the cysteine to the phenylalanine. Only the CDR3 DNA is retained, 48 bases long and in frame from the first base. Based on the germline V gene (reference sequence), the CDR1 and CDR2 sequences are LNHDA and SQIVND. Trimming costs V 2 bases and J 1 base, and their ends lie 12 bases apart. TCRbeta CDR3 regions were amplified from genomic DNA by means of the immunoSEQ Assay, a bias-controlled multiplex PCR. For the original study's pipeline: The number of nucleated cells in each sample was estimated from the amplification of reference gene primers within the assay. To quantify the absolute abundance of each unique TCRbeta CDR3 rearrangement, sequence reads were collapsed and filtered. Productive Simpson clonality was computed per sample as the square root of Simpson's diversity index over productive rearrangements. TCRdb mirrors the immuneACCESS table, restricted to in-frame sequences. Some clones are absent from its copies; in checked studies, under half trace to an unresolved V gene, and the reason for the others is unknown. That table is the source of V, J and clone size, and D and trimming were worked out from the DNA. The sample table records approximately 140,000 clones; about 90% of these occur just once. About 10% of the sample comes from the top ten.

The collaborating institutions used their own protocols to collect whole blood in K2EDTA tubes. For TCRbeta analysis, collaborators shipped samples as frozen whole blood, isolated PBMCs, or DNA extracted from either of those sample types. The source material was peripheral blood. This clonotype was obtained from a man in his sixties with active or convalescent COVID-19. The chain is made from TRBV19 and TRBJ1-5, with the D segment identity uncertain. The CDR3 region: CASSITRFGSNQPQHF. The nucleotide sequence reads TGTGCCAGTAGTATAACCCGGTTCGGGAGCAATCAGCCCCAGCATTTT. Supplemented by the reference TRBV19 and TRBJ1-5 proteins around the CDR3, the complete variable domain is DGGITQSPKYLFRKEGQNVTLSCEQNLNHDAMYWYRQDPGQGLRLIYYSQIVNDFQKGDIAEGYSVSREKKESFPLTVTSAQKNPTAFYLCASSITRFGSNQPQHFGDGTRLSIL.